A selection of T cell receptor beta chains follows, all from one sample in a study of radiotherapy plus CTLA-4 blockade in lung cancer. The protocol was immunoSEQ multiplex PCR, while the TCRdb copy is restricted to in-frame clones and leaves out a portion. The profile covers 15,000 to 20,000 clones, with around 86% appearing a single time and 23% taken by the ten largest. Sample: peripheral blood, taken from a patient treated with radiotherapy plus ipilimumab. Receptor source: a human donor with non-small cell lung cancer whose response to radiotherapy plus ipilimumab could not be evaluated. The CDR3 runs from the conserved cysteine through the conserved F or W. A D gene is named only where the DNA matches it firmly.

j_call v_call d_call cdr3_aa
TRBJ2-1 TRBV5-3 TRBD2 CARILAGSQRGTNEQFF
TRBJ1-2 TRBV28 TRBD1 CASSSTGVNGYTF
TRBJ2-7 TRBV21-1 . CASIPRQGAYEQYF
TRBJ1-2 TRBV5-8 . CASSPLSDYGYTF
TRBJ1-2 TRBV19 . CASSPPGTSPRYGYTF
TRBJ1-2 TRBV29-1 . CSVEDWAGTNYGYTF
TRBJ2-7 TRBV5-1 . CASSSQPGRGEQYF
TRBJ2-7 TRBV28 . CASSWGREQYF
TRBJ2-1 TRBV7-2 TRBD2 CASSLLAGSSYNEQFF
TRBJ1-5 TRBV28 . CATARGGINQPQHF
TRBJ2-7 TRBV5-1 . CASSIHEGDEQYF
TRBJ2-5 TRBV7-2 . CASRPGTSLTQYF
TRBJ2-3 TRBV7-2 TRBD1 CASSPRGSTDTQYF
TRBJ2-3 TRBV4-1 . CASSQDRVGGEQYF
TRBJ2-5 TRBV5-4 . CASSVQETQYF
TRBJ1-6 TRBV19 TRBD1 CASTPGQGPNSPLHF
TRBJ2-1 TRBV6-1 TRBD2 CASSVLAGNNEQFF
TRBJ2-3 TRBV11-3 TRBD1 CASSETGTVSTDTQYF
TRBJ1-2 TRBV11-2 . CASSLTEAYGYTF
TRBJ1-6 TRBV6-5 . CASSYERGRNSPLHF
TRBJ2-7 TRBV19 TRBD1 CATTGTVAYEQYF
TRBJ2-4 TRBV19 . CASSPSRDTKNIQYF
TRBJ2-3 TRBV5-1 . CASSLEQGTDTQYF
TRBJ1-6 TRBV4-1 TRBD1 CASRPVGTGFYNSPLHF
TRBJ2-1 TRBV5-4 TRBD2 CASSLGGLAGYYNEQFF
TRBJ2-7 TRBV20-1 . CSAYSNYEQYF
TRBJ1-4 TRBV7-9 . CASSPRGGVGNEKLFF
TRBJ1-6 TRBV27 . CASNRAGNSPLHF
TRBJ1-5 TRBV2 . CASSRDINQPQHF
TRBJ2-1 TRBV7-6 . CASSLRDTPGDEQFF
TRBJ1-1 TRBV7-9 . CASSLEGRGPNTEAFF
TRBJ2-3 TRBV5-1 . CASSLAADTQYF